Sequencing of this T cell receptor (beta chain) was carried out in a study of blood T cell repertoires in COVID-19. CDR1 and CDR2 from the germline V gene are PRHDT and FYEKMQ (reference sequence). J was trimmed by 4 bases and V by 6 bases; bases with no gene match: 10. The CDR3 runs to 15 residues. Method: immunoSEQ multiplex PCR; TCRdb's copy keeps in-frame clones and lacks some. Among under 250,000 clones listed, 65% to 85% were seen once. The specimen was PBMCs or T cells enriched from blood (not recorded which). The chain couples TRBV13 to TRBJ2-5; 8 nucleotides line up with TRBD1. The clonotype comes from a woman between 55 and 75 years old who had recovered from COVID-19. CDR3 nucleotides: TGTGCCAGCAGACTGGTAGGACAGGGTGGAGAGACCCAGTACTTC. Amino acids: CASRLVGQGGETQYF.